Listed here is a single TCR beta chain. Only in-frame clones appear in the TCRdb table, and some are missing; sequencing was by immunoSEQ multiplex PCR. The table has under 55,000 clones, just over 90% seen once. The sequence was collected from a middle-aged man with rheumatoid arthritis. The sequenced sample consisted of PBMCs.

DNA of the CDR3: TGTGCCAGCAGTACCAATCGACACCTATACAATGAGCAGTTCTTC. As protein: CASSTNRHLYNEQFF. The gene calls are TRBV27 and TRBJ2-1, with unresolved D. V dropped 5 bases and J dropped 4 bases, with 15 bases sitting between them. Germline V gene lookup returns CDR1 MNHEY and CDR2 SMNVEV (reference sequence). The CDR3 sequence is 15 residues long.